The clone carrying this T cell receptor beta chain has more than one count but fewer than ten. From the 5' RACE reads, TCRdb called clonotypes with MiXCR, one entry per CDR3 protein. The profile shows 400,000 or so distinct CDR3 sequences, around 6.5% of them singletons. The junction had 6 bases not matched to a gene; V was cut back by 7 bases and J by 2 bases. The CDR3 is 14 residues long. Germline CDR1 reads MNHNS; CDR2 reads SASEGT. These data belong to a study of T cells after yellow fever vaccination. The V and J genes are TRBV6-1 and TRBJ2-5, with 8 bases lining up with TRBD2. This clonotype originated in a man between 25 and 39 years old who received the YFV17D yellow fever vaccine. The specimen comprised PBMCs, sampled 5 days after the yellow fever booster vaccination. DNA for the CDR3: TGTGCCAGCACTCCGGGACTAGGGCAAGAGACCCAGTACTTC. Translating it yields CASTPGLGQETQYF.